This T cell receptor beta chain comes out of a study of blood T cell repertoires in COVID-19. About the study: PBMCs, B-cell-depleted T cells, or T cells were the source of the cDNA or gDNA that made up the material.

Method: immunoSEQ multiplex PCR; TCRdb's copy keeps in-frame clones and lacks some. The table records 210,000 or so clones, 80% to 90% of them present only once. This clone was counted a few times. Germline V gene sequence: CDR1 LNHNV, CDR2 YYDKDF (reference sequence). Trimming removed 1 base from V and 4 bases from J, with 11 bases in between. CDR3 length equals 14 residues. This receptor was identified in a man aged 50-60 years with active or convalescent COVID-19. V is TRBV15 and J is TRBJ2-7, with D perhaps TRBD1 (5 bases). Input material: peripheral blood. The CDR3 reads CATSRAQGKYEQYF. In DNA, the CDR3 is TGTGCCACCAGCAGAGCTCAGGGAAAATACGAGCAGTACTTC.